Each of the 24 T cell receptor beta chains below was sequenced from the same sample in a study of blood T cell repertoires in COVID-19. Method: immunoSEQ multiplex PCR; TCRdb's copy keeps in-frame clones and lacks some. The data show roughly 100,000 clones, about 85% seen once. The sample consisted of peripheral blood. Source of these receptors: a man aged 45-65 years with active COVID-19.

This sequence joins TRBV3-1 (or the pseudogene TRBV3-2) and TRBJ2-2; tentatively, D is TRBD2 (6 bases). CDR1 is LGHDT, CDR2 YNNKEL, per germline (reference sequence). Between the trimmed V and J ends, which lost 4 bases and 1 base, there was a span of 10 bases. CDR3 length: 15 amino acids. CDR3 sequence reads: CASSREDKNTGELFF. CDR3 DNA sequence: TGTGCCAGCAGCCGGGAGGACAAGAACACCGGGGAGCTGTTTTTT.

The chain has TRBV4-2 and TRBJ2-1, with a weak D call TRBD1 (6 bases). The CDR3 covers 19 residues. In germline, CDR1 is LGHNA, CDR2 YNFKEQ. Trimming shortened V by 7 bases and J by 0 bases, and 25 bases separated the two germline ends. CDR3 protein: CASTLLKPGHFNSYNEQFF. As DNA, the CDR3 is TGTGCCAGCACCCTGCTTAAACCGGGACATTTCAACTCCTACAATGAGCAGTTCTTC.

The genes are TRBV5-6 and TRBJ1-1; D call uncertain. Germline loops: CDR1 SGHDT, CDR2 YYEEEE. Trimming pared 3 bases from V and 0 bases from J, leaving 6 bases between. This CDR3 contains 13 residues. The CDR3: CASSSLMNTEAFF. As DNA, the CDR3 is TGTGCCAGCAGCTCCTTAATGAACACTGAAGCTTTCTTT.

This clone was observed once. This chain links TRBV24-1 with TRBJ2-2; TRBD1 matches at 9 bases. With V trimmed by 6 bases and J by 6 bases, 4 bases remained unmatched. The CDR3 length is 14 residues. Germline CDR1 reads KGHDR; CDR2 reads SFDVKD. The CDR3: CATSWTGAPGELFF. The CDR3 DNA follows: TGTGCCACCAGTTGGACAGGGGCCCCCGGGGAGCTGTTTTTT.

The J gene is TRBJ2-3, the V gene TRBV9, with D uncertain. The V end was cut by 2 bases, the J end by 5 bases, with 12 bases between. The CDR3 runs to 14 residues. Germline V gene sequence: CDR1 SGDLS, CDR2 YYNGEE. This CDR3 reads CASSVLTARDTQYF. CDR3 sequence (DNA): TGTGCCAGCAGCGTGTTAACAGCCAGAGATACGCAGTATTTT.

The rearrangement joins TRBV13 to TRBJ2-2; the match to TRBD1 covers 8 bases. V shed 8 bases and J 1 base; nucleotides not matched to a gene: 6. Looked up from germline, CDR1 is PRHDT and CDR2 is FYEKMQ (reference sequence). This CDR3 region has 15 residues. The CDR3 protein is CASSRDRMNTGELFF. The DNA for the CDR3 is TGTGCCAGCTCCCGGGACAGGATGAACACCGGGGAGCTGTTTTTT.

The V and J genes are TRBV29-1 and TRBJ1-1, with D tentatively TRBD1 (5 bases). The CDR3 extends over 13 amino acids. Germline V lookup: CDR1 SQVTM, CDR2 ANQGSEA. Deletions cut 7 bases from V and 4 bases from J, with 16 bases between. Here the CDR3 DNA reads TGCAGCGCCGGTGAGACGGGGGGCACTGAAGCTTTCTTT. It translates to CSAGETGGTEAFF.

This chain joins TRBV12-3 or TRBV12-4 and TRBJ1-1; a weak D match, TRBD1 (6 bases). V was shortened by 6 bases and J by 0 bases, with 8 bases between the two germline ends. This CDR3 spans 13 amino acids. The DNA of the CDR3 is TGTGCCAGCAGAGGACAGCTGAACACTGAAGCTTTCTTT. Its translation: CASRGQLNTEAFF.

The chain couples TRBV18 to TRBJ1-4; D gene ambiguous. Germline lookup yields CDR1 KGHSH and CDR2 LQKENI. Trimming took 2 bases from V and 4 from J, leaving 11 bases between them. The CDR3 consists of 15 residues. CDR3 nucleotide sequence: TGTGCCAGCTCACCAGACTCTCAGAGTAATGAAAAACTGTTTTTT. Translation gives CASSPDSQSNEKLFF.

For the CDR3, the DNA is TGTGCCAGCAGCCAATTGGACAGCAACCATGGCTACACCTTC. Protein product: CASSQLDSNHGYTF. The rearrangement joins TRBV14 to TRBJ1-2, with D perhaps matching TRBD1 (6 bases). Germline lookup yields CDR1 SGHDN and CDR2 FVKESK. V lost 2 bases and J 6 bases, leaving 13 bases between the germline ends. This CDR3 has 14 amino acids.

This rearrangement joins TRBV7-8 to TRBJ1-3; no firm D call. The CDR3 covers 15 residues. The V gene's germline CDR1 is SGHVS and CDR2 FQNEAQ. The ends were cut back, 5 bases at V and 1 base at J, with 12 bases in the middle. The CDR3 protein is CASSPSAGSGNTIYF. DNA of the CDR3: TGTGCCAGCAGCCCTTCGGCGGGGTCTGGAAACACCATATATTTT. Variable domain in full (rest from reference TRBV7-8 and TRBJ1-3): GAGVSQSPRYKVAKRGQDVALRCDPISGHVSLFWYQQALGQGPEFLTYFQNEAQLDKSGLPSDRFFAERPEGSVSTLKIQRTQQEDSAVYLCASSPSAGSGNTIYFGEGSWLTVV.

In this sample, this clone turned up a few times. The chain combines TRBV6-2 or TRBV6-3 with TRBJ2-7, with D perhaps matching TRBD1 (5 bases). The CDR3 is 13 residues long. V lost 5 bases and J 2 bases, leaving 10 bases between the germline ends. The germline V gene encodes CDR1 MNHEY and CDR2 SVGEGT. The CDR3: CASSRRQTYEQYF. As DNA, the CDR3 is TGTGCCAGCAGTCGACGACAGACCTACGAGCAGTACTTC.

This rearrangement joins TRBV9 to TRBJ2-5; 9 bases fit TRBD2. The CDR3 is made up of 14 amino acids. Germline-derived CDR1 and CDR2 are SGDLS and YYNGEE. After removal of 4 bases from V and 5 bases from J, the junction contained 6 bases not matched to a gene. The DNA for the CDR3 is TGTGCCAGCAGCACCGGACTAGCGAGCGAGACCCAGTACTTC. Residues: CASSTGLASETQYF.

The chain recombines TRBV7-9 with TRBJ2-2; 13 positions agree with TRBD2. This CDR3 has 17 amino acids. CDR1 is SEHNR, CDR2 FQNEAQ, per germline (reference sequence). J lost 4 bases, V lost 5 bases, and 7 bases had no gene match. The CDR3 nucleotides read TGTGCCAGCAGCCCGAGACTAGCGGGGGGTTCCACCGGGGAGCTGTTTTTT. Translation: CASSPRLAGGSTGELFF.

The chain recombines TRBV5-4 with TRBJ1-1; a weak D match, TRBD1 (5 bases). CDR1 is SGHNT, CDR2 YYREEE, per germline (reference sequence). V dropped 4 bases and J dropped 8 bases, with 18 bases sitting between them. The CDR3 spans 14 residues. The CDR3: CASSTGGLRSEAFF. The CDR3 nucleotides read TGTGCCAGCAGCACGGGGGGACTTCGTTCCGAAGCTTTCTTT.

The chain couples TRBV4-1 to TRBJ1-6; D possibly corresponds to TRBD1 (6 bases). Germline V gives CDR1 MGHRA, CDR2 YSYEKL. V was trimmed by 0 bases and J by 10 bases, leaving 16 bases between them. This CDR3 is 16 amino acids long. The CDR3 sequence: CASSQELGQVVSPLHF. In DNA, the CDR3 is TGCGCCAGCAGCCAAGAATTGGGACAAGTTGTATCACCCCTCCACTTT.

V gene TRBV6-6 combines with J gene TRBJ2-7; TRBD1 matches 8 bases. Germline CDR1 and CDR2: MNHNY and SVGAGI (reference sequence). CDR3 length: 15 residues. The ends lost 6 bases at V and 2 bases at J; junction bases unmatched: 9. CDR3 nucleotides: TGTGCCAGCAGAACCGGGACAGGAGGGCCCTACGAGCAGTACTTC. This sequence encodes CASRTGTGGPYEQYF.

The chain couples TRBV10-3 to TRBJ2-2; D perhaps matches TRBD1 (6 bases). CDR3 length: 17 residues. V shed 8 bases and J shed 1 base, with 20 bases lying between them. Germline values: CDR1 ENHRY, CDR2 SYGVKD. This CDR3 is CAIGARQPGQNTGELFF. Here the CDR3 DNA reads TGTGCCATCGGGGCGAGGCAACCGGGACAGAACACCGGGGAGCTGTTTTTT.

The chain couples TRBV10-2 to TRBJ2-7, with 7 bases that match TRBD1. This CDR3 spans 14 amino acids. V gave up 7 bases and J gave up 2 bases; unmatched junction bases: 8. Germline V gene sequence: CDR1 WSHSY, CDR2 SAAADI. The DNA for the CDR3 is TGCGCCAGCAATAGGGGGACAGCGACCTACGAGCAGTACTTC. Amino acids: CASNRGTATYEQYF.

The chain joins TRBV5-1 to TRBJ1-1; D is uncertain. Germline CDR1 SGHRS, CDR2 YFSETQ. This CDR3 has 13 residues. V shed 4 bases and J shed 3 bases, with 10 bases lying between them. As DNA, the CDR3 is TGCGCCAGCAGCGCCGCAGGTCACACTGAAGCTTTCTTT. This translates into CASSAAGHTEAFF. Full variable domain (missing parts from reference TRBV5-1 and TRBJ1-1): KAGVTQTPRYLIKTRGQQVTLSCSPISGHRSVSWYQQTPGQGLQFLFEYFSETQRNKGNFPGRFSGRQFSNSRSEMNVSTLELGDSALYLCASSAAGHTEAFFGQGTRLTVV.

The rearrangement links TRBV19 to TRBJ1-3; D remains ambiguous. Germline CDR1 is LNHDA and CDR2 is SQIVND (reference sequence). The CDR3 is 14 amino acids. The V end lost 3 bases, the J end lost 0 bases, and 6 bases lay between the germline ends. CDR3 coding DNA: TGTGCCAGTAGTATTCGGGGCTCTGGAAACACCATATATTTT. Its translation is CASSIRGSGNTIYF.

This clone appeared a single time. The chain links TRBV7-2 to TRBJ1-1; D is perhaps TRBD1 (6 bases). Germline assignment: CDR1 SGHTA and CDR2 FQGNSA. V was clipped by 5 bases and J by 10 bases, with 20 bases between them. There are 14 residues in the CDR3. The CDR3 region has the DNA TGTGCCAGCAGCGCAGCTACAGGGAACCGGGTAGCTTTCTTT. Protein sequence: CASSAATGNRVAFF.

The chain is built from TRBV27 and TRBJ2-5, with D possibly matching TRBD2 (5 bases). Germline V CDR1 and CDR2: MNHEY, SMNVEV (reference sequence). The CDR3 is 14 amino acids. V was clipped by 2 bases and J by 5 bases, with 12 bases between them. The CDR3 spells CASSLTRGGETQYF. CDR3 in DNA: TGTGCCAGCAGTTTAACGCGAGGCGGGGAGACCCAGTACTTC.

The rearrangement uses TRBV6-5 and TRBJ1-1; D is uncertain. The ends were cut back, 4 bases at V and 7 bases at J, with 13 bases in the middle. The CDR3 length is 13 residues. Germline CDR1 MNHEY, CDR2 SVGAGI. CDR3 in DNA: TGTGCCAGCAGTTCCCCCCTCAGGCTTGAAGCTTTCTTT. Translating it yields CASSSPLRLEAFF.